This T cell receptor beta chain was found in a study of identical twins. As for this clonotype: The antigen is not known.

Study-wide findings and caveats: Beta out-of-frame twin sharing showed a weaker excess.

Carrying unique molecular identifiers, the cDNA also gained a universal primer site through template switching. Each CDR3 protein is one row after TCRdb ran MiXCR on the 5' RACE reads. This repertoire shows roughly 750,000 distinct CDR3 sequences, 20% to 25% found once; its top ten account for roughly 4%. The data were also submitted as part of a second study, on T cells expressing NK-cell markers. Turning to that study: Of the CD8+ T cell pool in six donors, roughly 1.0-8% was accounted for by dominant NKG2C+ clonotypes.

The source material was PBMCs. The clonotype comes from a young woman in good health.

CDR3 protein: CASSFGRAQGYEQYF. CDR3 DNA: TGTGCCAGCAGCTTTGGCAGGGCCCAGGGATACGAGCAGTACTTC. This chain joins TRBV5-5 and TRBJ2-7, with TRBD1 as a possible D gene (5 bases). The CDR3 sequence is 15 residues long. Trimming took 2 bases from V and 4 from J, leaving 16 bases between them. Per germline, CDR1 SGHKS and CDR2 YYEKEE (reference sequence).